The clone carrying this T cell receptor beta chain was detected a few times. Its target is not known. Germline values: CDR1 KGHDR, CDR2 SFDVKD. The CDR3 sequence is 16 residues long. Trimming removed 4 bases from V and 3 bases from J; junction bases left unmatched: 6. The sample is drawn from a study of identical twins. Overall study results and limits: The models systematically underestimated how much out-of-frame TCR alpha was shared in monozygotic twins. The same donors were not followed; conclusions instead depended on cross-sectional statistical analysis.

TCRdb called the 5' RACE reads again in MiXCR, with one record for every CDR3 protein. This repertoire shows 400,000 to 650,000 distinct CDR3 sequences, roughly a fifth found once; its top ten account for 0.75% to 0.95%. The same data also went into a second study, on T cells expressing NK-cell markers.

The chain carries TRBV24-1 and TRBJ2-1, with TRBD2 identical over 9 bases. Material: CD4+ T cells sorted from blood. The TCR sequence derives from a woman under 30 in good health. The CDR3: CATSDRSGSDYNEQFF. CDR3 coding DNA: TGTGCCACCAGTGACCGTAGCGGGAGCGACTACAATGAGCAGTTCTTC.